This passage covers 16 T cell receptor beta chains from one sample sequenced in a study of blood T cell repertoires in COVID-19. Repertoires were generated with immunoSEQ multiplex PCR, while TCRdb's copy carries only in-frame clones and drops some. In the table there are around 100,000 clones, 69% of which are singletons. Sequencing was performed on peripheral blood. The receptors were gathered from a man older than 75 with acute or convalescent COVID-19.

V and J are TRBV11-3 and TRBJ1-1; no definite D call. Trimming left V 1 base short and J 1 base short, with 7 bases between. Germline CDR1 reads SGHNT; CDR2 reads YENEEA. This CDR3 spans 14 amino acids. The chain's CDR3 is CASSLGSGNTEAFF. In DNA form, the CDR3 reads TGTGCCAGCAGCTTAGGGTCAGGGAACACTGAAGCTTTCTTT.

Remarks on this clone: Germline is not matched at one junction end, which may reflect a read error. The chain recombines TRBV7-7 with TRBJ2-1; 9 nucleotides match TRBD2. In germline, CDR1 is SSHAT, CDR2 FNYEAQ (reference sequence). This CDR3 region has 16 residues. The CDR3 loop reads CASSLRAGGSYNEQFF. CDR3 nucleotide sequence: TGTGCTAGCAGCTTAAGAGCGGGAGGCTCCTACAATGAGCAGTTCTTC.

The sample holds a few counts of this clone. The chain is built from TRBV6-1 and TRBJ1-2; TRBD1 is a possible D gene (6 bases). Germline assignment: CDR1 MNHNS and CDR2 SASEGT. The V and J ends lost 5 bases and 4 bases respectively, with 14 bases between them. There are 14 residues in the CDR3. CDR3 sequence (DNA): TGTGCCAGCAGTAACAGACAGGACGTCTATGGCTACACCTTC. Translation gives CASSNRQDVYGYTF.

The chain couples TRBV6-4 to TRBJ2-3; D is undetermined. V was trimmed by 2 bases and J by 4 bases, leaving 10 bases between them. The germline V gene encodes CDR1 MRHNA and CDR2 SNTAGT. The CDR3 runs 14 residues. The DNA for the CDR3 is TGTGCCAGCAGTGACCGTCCGAGTGCAGATACGCAGTATTTT. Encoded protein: CASSDRPSADTQYF.

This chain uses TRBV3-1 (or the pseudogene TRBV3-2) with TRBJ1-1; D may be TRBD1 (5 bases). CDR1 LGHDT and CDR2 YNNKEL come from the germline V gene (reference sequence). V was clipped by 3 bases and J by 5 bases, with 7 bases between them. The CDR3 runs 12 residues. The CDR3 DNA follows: TGTGCCAGCAGCCAGGGGGGGACTGAAGCTTTCTTT. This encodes CASSQGGTEAFF.

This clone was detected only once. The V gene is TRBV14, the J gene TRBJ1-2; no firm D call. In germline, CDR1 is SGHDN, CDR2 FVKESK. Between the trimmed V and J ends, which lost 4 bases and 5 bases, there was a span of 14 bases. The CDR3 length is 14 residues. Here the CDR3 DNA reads TGTGCCAGCAGCCCCTCAGCAGCAGGATATGGCTACACCTTC. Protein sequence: CASSPSAAGYGYTF. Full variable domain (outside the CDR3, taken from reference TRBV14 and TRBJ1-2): EAGVTQFPSHSVIEKGQTVTLRCDPISGHDNLYWYRRVMGKEIKFLLHFVKESKQDESGMPNNRFLAERTGGTYSTLKVQPAELEDSGVYFCASSPSAAGYGYTFGSGTRLTVV.

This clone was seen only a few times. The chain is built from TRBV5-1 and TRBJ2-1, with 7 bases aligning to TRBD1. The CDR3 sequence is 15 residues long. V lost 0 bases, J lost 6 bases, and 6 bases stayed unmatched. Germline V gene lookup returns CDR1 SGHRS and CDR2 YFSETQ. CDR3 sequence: CASSLGQGYGNEQFF. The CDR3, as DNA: TGCGCCAGCAGCTTGGGACAGGGATATGGCAATGAGCAGTTCTTC. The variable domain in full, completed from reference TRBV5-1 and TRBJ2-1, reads KAGVTQTPRYLIKTRGQQVTLSCSPISGHRSVSWYQQTPGQGLQFLFEYFSETQRNKGNFPGRFSGRQFSNSRSEMNVSTLELGDSALYLCASSLGQGYGNEQFFGPGTRLTVL.

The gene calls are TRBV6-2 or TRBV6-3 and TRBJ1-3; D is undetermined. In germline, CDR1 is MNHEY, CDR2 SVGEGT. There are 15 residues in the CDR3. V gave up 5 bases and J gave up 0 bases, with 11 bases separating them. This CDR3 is CASSRPSISGNTIYF. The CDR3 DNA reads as TGTGCCAGCAGTCGTCCGAGCATCTCTGGAAACACCATATATTTT.

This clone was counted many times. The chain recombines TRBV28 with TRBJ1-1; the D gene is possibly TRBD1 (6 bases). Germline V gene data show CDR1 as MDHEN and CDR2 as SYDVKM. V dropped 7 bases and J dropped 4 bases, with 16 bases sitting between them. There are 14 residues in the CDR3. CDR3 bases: TGTGCCAGCAACGCGTACAGGGAGTTCACTGAAGCTTTCTTT. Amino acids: CASNAYREFTEAFF.

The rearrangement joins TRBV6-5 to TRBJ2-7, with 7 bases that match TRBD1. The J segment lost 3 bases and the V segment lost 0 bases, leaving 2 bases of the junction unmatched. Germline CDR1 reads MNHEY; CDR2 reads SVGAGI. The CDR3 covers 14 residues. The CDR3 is CASSYSWDSYEQYF. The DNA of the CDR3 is TGTGCCAGCAGTTACTCGTGGGACAGCTACGAGCAGTACTTC.

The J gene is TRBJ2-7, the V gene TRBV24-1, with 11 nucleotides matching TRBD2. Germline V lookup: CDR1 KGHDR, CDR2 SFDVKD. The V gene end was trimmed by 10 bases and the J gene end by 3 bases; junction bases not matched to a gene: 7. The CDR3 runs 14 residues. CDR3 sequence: CATDGLAGRYEQYF. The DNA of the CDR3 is TGTGCCACGGACGGACTAGCGGGTCGCTACGAGCAGTACTTC.

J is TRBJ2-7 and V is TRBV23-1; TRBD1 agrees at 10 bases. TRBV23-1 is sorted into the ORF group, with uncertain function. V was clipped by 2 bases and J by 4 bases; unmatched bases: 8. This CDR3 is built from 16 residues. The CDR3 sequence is CASSQPGQGTRYEQYF. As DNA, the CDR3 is TGCGCCAGCAGTCAACCGGGACAGGGGACTCGGTACGAGCAGTACTTC.

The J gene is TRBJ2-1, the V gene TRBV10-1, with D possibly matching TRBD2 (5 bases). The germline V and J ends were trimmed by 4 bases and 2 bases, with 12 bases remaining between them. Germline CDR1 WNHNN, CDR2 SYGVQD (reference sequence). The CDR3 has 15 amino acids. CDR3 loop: CASSGRGMAYNEQFF. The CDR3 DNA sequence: TGCGCCAGCAGTGGTCGAGGGATGGCCTACAATGAGCAGTTCTTC.

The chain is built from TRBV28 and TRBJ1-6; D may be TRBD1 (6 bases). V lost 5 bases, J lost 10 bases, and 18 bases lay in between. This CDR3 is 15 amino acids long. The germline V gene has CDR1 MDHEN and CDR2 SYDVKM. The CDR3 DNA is TGTGCCAGCAGTGGATCAACAGGGAATTCGTCACCCCTCCACTTT. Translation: CASSGSTGNSSPLHF.

The CDR3 here is CASSGGGGSTDTQYF. CDR3 coding DNA: TGTGCCAGCTCAGGTGGGGGCGGCAGCACAGATACGCAGTATTTT. This chain links TRBV18 with TRBJ2-3; the D gene is possibly TRBD1 (6 bases). This CDR3 is built from 15 residues. Per germline, CDR1 KGHSH and CDR2 LQKENI. With 5 bases removed from V and 0 bases from J, the gap between germline ends came to 12 bases.

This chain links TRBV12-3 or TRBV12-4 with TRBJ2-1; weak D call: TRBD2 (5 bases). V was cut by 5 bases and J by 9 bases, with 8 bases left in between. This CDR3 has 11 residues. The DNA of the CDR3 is TGTGCCAGCAGTCAGGACTTTGAGCAGTTCTTC. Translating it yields CASSQDFEQFF.